The present T cell receptor (beta chain) was sequenced within a study of radiotherapy plus CTLA-4 blockade in lung cancer. The data were produced by immunoSEQ multiplex PCR, yet TCRdb's version contains in-frame clones alone and is incomplete. The sample holds some 100,000 clones, about four fifths seen once. The CDR3 contains 16 residues. Between the trimmed V and J ends, which lost 0 bases and 3 bases, there was a span of 14 bases. Germline values: CDR1 MGHRA, CDR2 YSYEKL. The sample here was peripheral blood, taken from a patient treated with radiotherapy plus ipilimumab. The receptor was isolated from a human donor with non-small cell lung cancer that progressed on radiotherapy plus ipilimumab. The V call is TRBV4-1, the J call TRBJ1-2, with a possible D match to TRBD1 (6 bases). DNA of the CDR3: TGCGCCAGCAGCCAAGAATGGGGGGCAGGTGACTATGGCTACACCTTC. Residues: CASSQEWGAGDYGYTF.